The clone carrying this T cell receptor (beta chain) has more than one count but fewer than ten. Its specificity is unknown. From germline, CDR1 is LNHDA and CDR2 SQIVND (reference sequence). Trimming shortened V by 3 bases and J by 5 bases, and 25 bases separated the two germline ends. The CDR3 runs to 18 residues. The data originate from a study of T cell repertoires in cytomegalovirus infection. About the study: HLA-B-restricted CMV epitopes that are well studied, plus recently identified HLA-C-restricted ones, were used by the study. Both CMV infection and a matching HLA type were indicated by public TCR beta signatures. Study-wide findings and caveats: Dominating the ex vivo response were HLA-C-restricted CMV-specific TCR beta clonotypes. Identification of carriers of CMV plus the relevant HLA was performed using cumulative public TCR beta family frequency.

TCRdb re-called the reads with MiXCR, one entry per CDR3 protein. This table holds 310,000 or so distinct CDR3 sequences, 20% to 25% found once. This receptor was obtained from a human donor in good health (CMV status not recorded). Some clones in this sample may be carry-over from other donors' samples. The chain has TRBV19 and TRBJ2-5; TRBD1 might be the D (6 bases). The sample here was cultured PBMCs, taken from culture after CMV antigen stimulation. CDR3 DNA: TGTGCCAGTAGTATCCAATTAACCGGGACACAACCTTCGGAGACCCAGTACTTC. This codes for CASSIQLTGTQPSETQYF.